This is a list of T cell receptor beta chains from one sample in a study of chemoradiotherapy in HPV16-positive cancers. Produced via immunoSEQ multiplex PCR; TCRdb's table is partial and in-frame only. The sample holds roughly 4,200 clones, 84% seen once. This specimen consisted of tumor tissue, obtained from a patient who underwent chemoradiotherapy. These receptors came from a human donor with HPV-associated anogenital cancer. Both conserved end residues are part of each CDR3. The order of the fields is clone size, D gene, V gene, J gene, CDR3 DNA, CDR3 protein. A D gene is named only where the DNA matches it firmly. Clone size appears in some rows only: once, few, many, or a class for an expanded clone.

-	TRBD2	TRBV6-1	TRBJ2-1	TGTGCCAGCAGTGAAGCGCCGGCGGGAGGATTAAATGAGCAGTTCTTC	CASSEAPAGGLNEQFF
-	TRBD1	TRBV28	TRBJ1-5	TGTGCCAGCAGTTTAGGACAGGGATGGGGTCAGCCCCAGCATTTT	CASSLGQGWGQPQHF
-	TRBD1	TRBV2	TRBJ2-7	TGTGCCAGCAGCGACAGGGGAGAGCAGTACTTC	CASSDRGEQYF
-	-	TRBV9	TRBJ1-2	TGTGCCAGCAGCGTATCCGGGCAGGGTGATGGCTACACCTTC	CASSVSGQGDGYTF
-	TRBD2	TRBV27	TRBJ2-7	TGTGCCAGCAGGGCCCAAGCGGGGGTATCGAAAAAAACCTCCTACGAGCAGTACTTC	CASRAQAGVSKKTSYEQYF
-	TRBD1	TRBV18	TRBJ1-6	TGTGCCAGCTCACCTGGGACAGGGGGCGAAGTCACCTATAATTCACCCCTCCACTTT	CASSPGTGGEVTYNSPLHF
-	-	TRBV28	TRBJ1-5	TGTGCCAGCAGTAACAGGTACAATCAGCCCCAGCATTTT	CASSNRYNQPQHF
-	-	TRBV7-9	TRBJ1-4	TGTGCCAGCAGCTCTCCGGGGAGGGGTAATGAAAAACTGTTTTTT	CASSSPGRGNEKLFF
-	-	TRBV9	TRBJ2-2	TGTGCCAGCAGCGCAGACTGGATCACCGGGGAGCTGTTTTTT	CASSADWITGELFF
few	-	TRBV7-9	TRBJ1-1	TGTGCCAGCATAGGAGGGAACACTGAAGCTTTCTTT	CASIGGNTEAFF
-	-	TRBV27	TRBJ1-4	TGTGCCAGCAGTAAAGGGCCGCCCGAGACAGGCAGGAGCGTTGGAACTAATGAAAAACTGTTTTTT	CASSKGPPETGRSVGTNEKLFF
-	-	TRBV30	TRBJ1-6	TGTGCCTGGAGTGTACCCCCAGGGTTGTATTCACCCCTCCACTTT	CAWSVPPGLYSPLHF
-	TRBD1	TRBV19	TRBJ2-6	TGTGCCAGTAGTCCCGCCGGGACAGGGAGACCTGGGGCCAACGTCCTGACTTTC	CASSPAGTGRPGANVLTF
-	TRBD1	TRBV2	TRBJ1-3	TGTGCCAGCAGTGTTCTTGGACAGGGGGCTTCCGGAAACACCATATATTTT	CASSVLGQGASGNTIYF
-	-	TRBV6-5	TRBJ1-1	TGTGCCAGCAGTTACTCGGGGATGGGGGAAGCTTTCTTT	CASSYSGMGEAFF
-	-	TRBV19	TRBJ1-5	TGTGCCACCTCAACGGGCAGGGAAGCTCAGCCCCAGCATTTT	CATSTGREAQPQHF
few	-	TRBV6-6	TRBJ1-1	TGTGCCAGCAGCCCGTTGGACCGCTTGAACACTGAAGCTTTCTTT	CASSPLDRLNTEAFF